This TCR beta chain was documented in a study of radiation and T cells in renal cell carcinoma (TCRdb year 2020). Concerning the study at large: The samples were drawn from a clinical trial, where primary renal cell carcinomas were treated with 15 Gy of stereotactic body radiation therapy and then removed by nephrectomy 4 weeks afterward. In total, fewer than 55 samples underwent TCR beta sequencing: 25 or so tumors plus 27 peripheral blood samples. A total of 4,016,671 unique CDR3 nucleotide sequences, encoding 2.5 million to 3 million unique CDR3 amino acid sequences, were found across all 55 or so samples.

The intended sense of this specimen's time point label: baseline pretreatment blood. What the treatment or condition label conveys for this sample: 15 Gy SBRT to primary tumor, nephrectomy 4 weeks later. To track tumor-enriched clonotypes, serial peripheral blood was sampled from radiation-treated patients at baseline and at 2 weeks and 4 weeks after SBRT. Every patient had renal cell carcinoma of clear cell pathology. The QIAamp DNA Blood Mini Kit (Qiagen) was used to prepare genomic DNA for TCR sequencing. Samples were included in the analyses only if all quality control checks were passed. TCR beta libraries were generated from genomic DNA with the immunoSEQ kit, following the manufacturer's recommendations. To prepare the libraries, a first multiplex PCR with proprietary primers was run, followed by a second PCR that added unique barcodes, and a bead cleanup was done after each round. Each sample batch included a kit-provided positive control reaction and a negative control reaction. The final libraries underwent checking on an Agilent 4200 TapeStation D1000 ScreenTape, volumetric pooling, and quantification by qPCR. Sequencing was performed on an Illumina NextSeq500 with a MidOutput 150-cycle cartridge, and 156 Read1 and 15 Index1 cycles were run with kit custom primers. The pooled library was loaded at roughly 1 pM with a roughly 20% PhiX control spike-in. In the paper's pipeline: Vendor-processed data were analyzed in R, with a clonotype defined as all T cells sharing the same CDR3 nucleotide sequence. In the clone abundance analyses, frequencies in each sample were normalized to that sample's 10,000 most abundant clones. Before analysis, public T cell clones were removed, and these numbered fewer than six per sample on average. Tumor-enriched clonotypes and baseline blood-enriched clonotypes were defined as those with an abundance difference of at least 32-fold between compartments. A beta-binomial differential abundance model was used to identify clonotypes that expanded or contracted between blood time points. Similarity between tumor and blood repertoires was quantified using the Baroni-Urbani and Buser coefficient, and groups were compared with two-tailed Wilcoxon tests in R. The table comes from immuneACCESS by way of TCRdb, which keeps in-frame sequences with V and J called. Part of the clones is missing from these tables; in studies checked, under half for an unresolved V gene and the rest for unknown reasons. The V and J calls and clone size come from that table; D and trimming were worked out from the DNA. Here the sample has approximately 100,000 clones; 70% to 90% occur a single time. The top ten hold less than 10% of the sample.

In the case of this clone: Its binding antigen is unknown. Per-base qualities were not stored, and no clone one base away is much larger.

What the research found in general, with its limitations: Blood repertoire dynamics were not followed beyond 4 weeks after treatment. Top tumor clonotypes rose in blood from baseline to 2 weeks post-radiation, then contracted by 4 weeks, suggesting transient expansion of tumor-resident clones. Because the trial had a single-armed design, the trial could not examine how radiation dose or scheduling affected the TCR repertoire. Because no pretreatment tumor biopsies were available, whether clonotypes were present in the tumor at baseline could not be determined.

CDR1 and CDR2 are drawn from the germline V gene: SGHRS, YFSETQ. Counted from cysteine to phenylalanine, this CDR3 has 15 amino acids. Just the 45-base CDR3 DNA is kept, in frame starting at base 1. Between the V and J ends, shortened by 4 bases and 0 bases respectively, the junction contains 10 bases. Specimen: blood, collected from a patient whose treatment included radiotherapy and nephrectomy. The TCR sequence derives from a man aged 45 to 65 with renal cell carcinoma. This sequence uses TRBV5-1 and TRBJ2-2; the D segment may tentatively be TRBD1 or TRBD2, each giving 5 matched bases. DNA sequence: TGCGCCAGCAGCCGGGACGGATCGAACACCGGGGAGCTGTTTTTT. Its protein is CASSRDGSNTGELFF.